A selection of T cell receptor beta chains follows, all from one sample in a study of T cells after yellow fever vaccination. TCRdb independently ran MiXCR on the 5' RACE reads; one entry per CDR3 protein. The sample has 620,000 or so distinct CDR3 sequences; roughly an eighth are singletons. This specimen consisted of PBMCs, obtained on the day of the yellow fever booster vaccination. These receptors all come from a man in his thirties or forties who received the YFV17D yellow fever vaccine. The conserved cysteine and the conserved F or W are not part of the CDR3 here.

>TRBV5-1|TRBJ2-3
ASSFYGAPTDTQY
>TRBV7-8|TRBJ2-5
ASSLLAPTGPY
>TRBV14|TRBJ2-1
ASSQDGRGDEQF
>TRBV7-9|TRBJ2-3
ASSLIGTGTDTQY
>TRBV4-2|TRBJ2-5
ASSQERAGHRETQY
>TRBV10-2|TRBJ2-7
ASKDQVMAYEQY
>TRBV7-8|TRBJ2-1
ASSLRTSGSREQF
>TRBV28|TRBJ2-7
ASHGSGRGTVEQY
>TRBV6-2/TRBV6-3|TRBJ2-2
ASSFMATSGDTGELF
>TRBV12-3/TRBV12-4|TRBJ1-5
ASSWGGRPQH
>TRBV6-2/TRBV6-3|TRBJ2-2
ATGPTAENTGELF
>TRBV29-1|TRBJ2-7
SVEVRVYEQY
>TRBV20-1|TRBJ2-7
SARDLRVSSYEQY
>TRBV9|TRBJ2-5
ASSSLTGGQETQY
>TRBV3-1|TRBJ2-3
ASSQDRREWDTQY
>TRBV29-1|TRBJ2-1
SVDGTSLPNEQF
>TRBV6-5|TRBJ1-1
ASSYFTSGRTNTEAF
>TRBV12-3/TRBV12-4|TRBJ2-7
ASLWDYEQY
>TRBV9|TRBJ2-7
ASSAGMGPYNEQY
>TRBV10-3|TRBJ2-5
AISPGTKNVETQY
>TRBV20-1|TRBJ2-5
SARYRGRYETQY
>TRBV12-3/TRBV12-4|TRBJ1-4
ASRPTGGVNEKLF
>TRBV13|TRBJ2-7
ASSLGGGLSLEQY
>TRBV29-1|TRBJ2-1
SSGRGQRNEQF
>TRBV7-3|TRBJ2-1
ASSLRWGMVGYNEQF
>TRBV6-5|TRBJ2-7
ATTVGGSGYEQY
>TRBV20-1|TRBJ2-1
SAQGLAGWDEQF
>TRBV29-1|TRBJ2-1
SVWTARDYLNEQF
>TRBV2|TRBJ1-5
ACSPGTTRQPQH
>TRBV7-2|TRBJ2-1
ASSLFSKGIYNEQF
>TRBV5-1|TRBJ1-1
ASSLGQEEQAEAF
>TRBV5-1|TRBJ2-5
ASSPMGTSQETQY
>TRBV15|TRBJ2-3
ATSRVPGQGADTQY